This T cell receptor beta chain was obtained from a study of post-analysis software for immune sequencing data. Study-level information: The patients showed relapsing-remitting, secondary progressive and progressive-relapsing multiple sclerosis courses. Study-level results: Patients had higher frequencies than controls of five TRBV segments, including TRBV5-6, TRBV5-1 and TRBV20-1. Diversity measured as normalized Chao1 was significantly lower in multiple sclerosis patients than in controls.

Incorporated into the TCR beta cDNA libraries were unique molecular identifiers, which served to reduce PCR and sequencing biases. The yield from about 1 to 10 million T cells was roughly 0.5 million cDNA molecules in total. MiXCR was run by TCRdb on the PCR reads, yielding one entry per CDR3 protein. In the table there are more than 500,000 distinct CDR3 sequences, around 34% of which are singletons. Trimming took off 3 bases at V and 3 bases at J, with 9 bases between the two ends. This CDR3 comprises 14 residues. There are a few counts of this clonotype. Its specificity is not known. The gene calls are TRBV12-3 or TRBV12-4 and TRBJ2-1, with D possibly being TRBD2 (5 bases). Material: blood. The sequence was obtained from a girl younger than 18 with multiple sclerosis. The CDR3 region is CASSLSTSYNEQFF. CDR3 nucleotides: TGTGCCAGCAGTTTGTCAACTAGCTACAATGAGCAGTTCTTC.